These 29 T cell receptor beta chains were all obtained from the same sample, sequenced in a study of a mutant IDH1 vaccine in newly diagnosed glioma. These TCRs' antigens remain unknown. Documented time point: week 11, during vaccination. Alongside topical imiquimod, each dose of vaccine comprised 300 ug of mutant IDH1 20-mer peptide. Profiled with immunoSEQ multiplex PCR; TCRdb holds only in-frame clones, not every one. The table has more than 50,000 clones, 80% seen once. The sample was PBMCs, taken from a glioma patient whose treatment included an IDH1 peptide vaccine. These receptors were collected from a man aged 50-60 years with glioma.

The rearrangement links TRBV18 to TRBJ2-7, with unresolved D. Germline V gives CDR1 KGHSH, CDR2 LQKENI. CDR3 length: 14 amino acids. The V end lost 3 bases, the J end lost 5 bases, and 14 bases lay between the germline ends. The CDR3 reads CASSPGAAENEQYF. In DNA form, the CDR3 reads TGTGCCAGCTCACCTGGTGCAGCTGAAAACGAGCAGTACTTC.

This clone was observed a few times. The CDR3 sequence: CASSSTGQSNEKLFF. CDR3 coding DNA: TGTGCCAGCAGCTCCACCGGACAGTCTAATGAAAAACTGTTTTTT. The chain couples TRBV7-9 to TRBJ1-4, with D possibly TRBD1 on 6 matching bases. The V gene's germline CDR1 is SEHNR and CDR2 FQNEAQ (reference sequence). CDR3 length: 15 amino acids. Deletions cut 4 bases from V and 3 bases from J, with 12 bases between.

This chain connects TRBV6-5 to TRBJ1-2; D might be TRBD1 (5 bases). Germline-derived CDR1 and CDR2 are MNHEY and SVGAGI. The CDR3 is 12 residues long. V lost 2 bases and J 8 bases, leaving 9 bases between the germline ends. CDR3 residues: CASSYTKGGYTF. The CDR3 DNA is TGTGCCAGCAGTTACACCAAGGGGGGCTACACCTTC.

The J gene is TRBJ1-2, the V gene TRBV6-1, with TRBD1 matching over 8 bases. V shed 8 bases and J 8 bases; nucleotides not matched to a gene: 16. Germline V CDR1 and CDR2: MNHNS, SASEGT. The CDR3 is 15 residues long. In DNA form, the CDR3 reads TGTGCCAGCTCCCGAGACCGGGACAGGAGATTCGGCTACACCTTC. Translating it yields CASSRDRDRRFGYTF.

This clone was observed once. The rearrangement uses TRBV5-1 and TRBJ1-3; 11 bases align to TRBD1. V was pared by 4 bases and J by 8 bases, with 5 bases of the junction left unmatched. Germline CDR1 and CDR2: SGHRS and YFSETQ. This CDR3 is built from 14 residues. The CDR3 DNA reads TGCGCCAGCAGCGCCGGGACAGGGGGAGACACCATATATTTT. Protein sequence: CASSAGTGGDTIYF.

This clone occurred once. The rearrangement uses TRBV14 and TRBJ1-1; D is ambiguous. The V gene's germline CDR1 is SGHDN and CDR2 FVKESK. V was pared by 0 bases and J by 0 bases, with 8 bases between. This CDR3 is 15 amino acids long. CDR3 DNA: TGTGCCAGCAGCCAAGATCGAGTCTTGAACACTGAAGCTTTCTTT. It codes for CASSQDRVLNTEAFF. Complete variable domain (other parts from reference TRBV14 and TRBJ1-1): EAGVTQFPSHSVIEKGQTVTLRCDPISGHDNLYWYRRVMGKEIKFLLHFVKESKQDESGMPNNRFLAERTGGTYSTLKVQPAELEDSGVYFCASSQDRVLNTEAFFGQGTRLTVV.

The V gene is TRBV7-2, the J gene TRBJ2-1, with 8 bases fitting TRBD1. CDR1 is SGHTA, CDR2 FQGNSA, per germline. V was clipped by 6 bases and J by 7 bases; unmatched bases: 8. The CDR3 is 14 amino acids. DNA for the CDR3: TGTGCCAGCAGGCCGGACAGGGCTAGGAATGAGCAGTTCTTC. The encoded protein is CASRPDRARNEQFF.

In this sample, this clone turned up a few times. The V call is TRBV29-1, the J call TRBJ1-5; the match to TRBD1 covers 7 bases. CDR3 size: 13 residues. Germline loops: CDR1 SQVTM, CDR2 ANQGSEA. The J segment lost 4 bases and the V segment lost 3 bases, leaving 3 bases of the junction unmatched. CDR3 DNA sequence: TGCAGCGTTGAGACAGGGAGGAATCAGCCCCAGCATTTT. This encodes CSVETGRNQPQHF.

The chain links TRBV5-1 to TRBJ2-5, with 7 bases fitting TRBD1. The CDR3 is made up of 14 amino acids. The V gene's germline CDR1 is SGHRS and CDR2 YFSETQ. With V trimmed by 4 bases and J by 1 base, 4 bases remained unmatched. Written as DNA, the CDR3 is TGCGCCAGCAGCGCCGGGGACAGCCAAGAGACCCAGTACTTC. It yields the protein CASSAGDSQETQYF.

This clone was observed a single time. The chain joins TRBV30 to TRBJ2-2; D is perhaps TRBD1 (6 bases). Deletions cut 0 bases from V and 6 bases from J, with 17 bases between. Per germline, CDR1 GTSNPN and CDR2 SVGIG (reference sequence). This CDR3 is 16 amino acids long. Written as DNA, the CDR3 is TGTGCCTGGAGTGTACCCCAGGCAGGGGTTGCCGGGGAGCTGTTTTTT. Amino acids: CAWSVPQAGVAGELFF.

The CDR3 region is CASSVGNSPLHF. CDR3 sequence (DNA): TGTGCCAGCAGCGTAGGCAATTCACCCCTCCACTTT. The gene calls are TRBV9 and TRBJ1-6; no firm D call. Germline V gene sequence: CDR1 SGDLS, CDR2 YYNGEE. This CDR3 comprises 12 residues. V shed 0 bases and J shed 7 bases, with 2 bases lying between them.

This chain joins TRBV7-9 and TRBJ2-7; no clear D. Per the germline V gene, CDR1 is SEHNR and CDR2 is FQNEAQ (reference sequence). The CDR3 loop spans 12 amino acids. V lost 6 bases to trimming and J lost 10 bases, with 16 bases between them. The CDR3 sequence is CASSFAPTAQYF. Here the CDR3 DNA reads TGTGCCAGCAGTTTCGCCCCGACCGCCCAGTACTTC.

This clone was seen only once. The chain is built from TRBV6-5 and TRBJ2-3; D is unresolved. Germline V gene sequence: CDR1 MNHEY, CDR2 SVGAGI. Trimming shortened V by 11 bases and J by 0 bases, and 12 bases separated the two germline ends. The CDR3 sequence is 13 residues long. CDR3 bases: TGTGCCTGTAAGAGAGGTAGCACAGATACGCAGTATTTT. Translating gives CACKRGSTDTQYF.

The chain carries TRBV5-4 and TRBJ2-2; 10 nucleotides match TRBD2. V lost 1 base and J lost 6; bases outside the gene matches: 3. CDR3 length equals 15 residues. Germline CDR1 is SGHNT and CDR2 is YYREEE (reference sequence). The CDR3 is CASSLRSGGAGELFF. The CDR3 coding sequence is TGTGCCAGCAGCTTGAGGAGCGGGGGGGCCGGGGAGCTGTTTTTT.

This chain connects TRBV7-8 to TRBJ2-3; D perhaps matches TRBD2 (6 bases). From germline, CDR1 is SGHVS and CDR2 FQNEAQ. There are 15 residues in the CDR3. Trimming removed 5 bases from V and 4 bases from J, with 16 bases in between. Written as DNA, the CDR3 is TGTGCCAGCAGCGGCACGGGGGTGAGCGCAGATACGCAGTATTTT. It codes for CASSGTGVSADTQYF.

This clone was picked up one time. This chain joins TRBV15 and TRBJ2-5; TRBD2 might be the D (5 bases). The better agreement between TRBJ2-7 and the DNA end casts doubt on the J call. Germline loops: CDR1 LNHNV, CDR2 YYDKDF (reference sequence). The CDR3 loop spans 13 amino acids. Here the CDR3 reads CATSRASGYEQYF. CDR3 sequence (DNA): TGTGCCACCAGCAGAGCCAGCGGCTACGAGCAGTACTTC.

V usage is TRBV6-1 and J usage is TRBJ1-5; no firm D call. The CDR3 covers 12 residues. V gave up 5 bases and J gave up 7 bases, with 9 bases separating them. Germline V gene lookup returns CDR1 MNHNS and CDR2 SASEGT. DNA of the CDR3: TGTGCCAGCAGTCCCTGGATGCAGCCCCAGCATTTT. As protein: CASSPWMQPQHF.

The J gene is TRBJ2-2, the V gene TRBV18; D is ambiguous. Germline V gene lookup returns CDR1 KGHSH and CDR2 LQKENI. Trimming pared 1 base from V and 3 bases from J, leaving 3 bases between. The CDR3 is 13 amino acids. CDR3 region: CASSPRDTGELFF. CDR3 nucleotides: TGTGCCAGCTCACCACGGGACACCGGGGAGCTGTTTTTT.

The genes are TRBV29-1 and TRBJ2-7; D may match TRBD1 or TRBD2 (5 bases each). V lost 5 bases, J lost 7 bases, and 15 bases lay in between. Germline CDR1 SQVTM, CDR2 ANQGSEA. The CDR3 is 12 residues long. This chain's CDR3 is CSVSGTVGEQYF. The CDR3, as DNA: TGCAGCGTTTCCGGGACGGTGGGGGAGCAGTACTTC.

The rearrangement uses TRBV5-1 and TRBJ2-1, with D perhaps TRBD1 (5 bases). Per germline, CDR1 SGHRS and CDR2 YFSETQ. V lost 2 bases, J lost 8 bases, and 14 bases lay in between. This CDR3 is 14 amino acids long. CDR3 coding DNA: TGCGCCAGCAGCTTAACGCAGGGCCCGGATGAGCAGTTCTTC. It translates to CASSLTQGPDEQFF.

This CDR3 is CASSPPGRGTEAFF. CDR3 nucleotides: TGTGCCAGCTCACCTCCCGGTAGAGGCACTGAAGCTTTCTTT. This chain joins TRBV18 and TRBJ1-1; D is unclear. Germline V gene lookup returns CDR1 KGHSH and CDR2 LQKENI. Trimming pared 3 bases from V and 4 bases from J, leaving 12 bases between. The CDR3 extends over 14 amino acids.

As regards this clone: An end of the junction differs from the germline gene, which may be a read error. V and J are TRBV5-1 and TRBJ2-5; a weak D match, TRBD1 (7 bases). Per germline, CDR1 SGHRS and CDR2 YFSETQ. There are 14 residues in the CDR3. CDR3 in DNA: TGCGCCAGCAGCTTGGGACAGGGTCGGGAGACCAAGTACTTC. Protein sequence: CASSLGQGRETKYF.

The rearrangement links TRBV7-2 to TRBJ1-1; the D gene is possibly TRBD1 (5 bases). The CDR3 is 14 amino acids. V lost 5 bases to trimming and J lost 1 base, with 11 bases between them. Per the germline V gene, CDR1 is SGHTA and CDR2 is FQGNSA. Here the CDR3 DNA reads TGTGCCAGCAGCCCCGGTGGGACGAACACTGAAGCTTTCTTT. Its translation is CASSPGGTNTEAFF.

The chain uses TRBV2 and TRBJ1-2; D remains unclear. The CDR3 runs 16 residues. Germline V lookup: CDR1 SNHLY, CDR2 FYNNEI. The ends were cut back, 3 bases at V and 7 bases at J, with 21 bases in the middle. The CDR3 DNA reads as TGTGCCAGCAGTGATAGGCAGGCGATCCCCCCTATTGGCTACACCTTC. Translated, it gives CASSDRQAIPPIGYTF.

The V call is TRBV4-3, the J call TRBJ2-7, with D tentatively TRBD2 (6 bases). This CDR3 has 15 residues. Germline-derived CDR1 and CDR2 are LGHNA and YSLEER. V was shortened by 1 base and J by 2 bases, with 12 bases between the two germline ends. Written as DNA, the CDR3 is TGCGCCAGCAGCCAAGGTGCGGGGACGACCTACGAGCAGTACTTC. Its translation is CASSQGAGTTYEQYF.

The chain links TRBV10-3 to TRBJ1-1; D unclear. V was cut by 6 bases and J by 1 base, with 6 bases left in between. Germline CDR1 reads ENHRY; CDR2 reads SYGVKD. The CDR3 sequence is 12 residues long. The CDR3 sequence is CAIRGANTEAFF. CDR3 sequence (DNA): TGTGCCATCAGAGGAGCGAACACTGAAGCTTTCTTT.

The rearrangement links TRBV6-6 to TRBJ1-2; D perhaps matches TRBD1 (5 bases). This CDR3 is built from 12 residues. With 5 bases removed from V and 4 bases from J, the gap between germline ends came to 8 bases. Germline CDR1 is MNHNY and CDR2 is SVGAGI (reference sequence). The CDR3 sequence: CASSPGTYGYTF. DNA for the CDR3: TGTGCCAGCAGTCCGGGGACCTATGGCTACACCTTC.

The rearrangement uses TRBV5-4 and TRBJ2-7; D is possibly TRBD1 (6 bases). Germline V gene lookup returns CDR1 SGHNT and CDR2 YYREEE (reference sequence). The CDR3 consists of 14 residues. The germline V and J ends were trimmed by 3 bases and 3 bases, with 13 bases remaining between them. The DNA for the CDR3 is TGTGCCAGCAGCTCACCTCAGGGGAACTACGAGCAGTACTTC. It translates to CASSSPQGNYEQYF.

CDR3 bases: TGTGCCAGCAGGGCGACAGGGTACAATGAGCAGTTCTTC. Protein sequence: CASRATGYNEQFF. This chain links TRBV2 with TRBJ2-1; 7 bases line up with TRBD1. J gave up 4 bases and V 6 bases, and 3 bases lay outside the gene matches. Germline lookup yields CDR1 SNHLY and CDR2 FYNNEI. This CDR3 has 13 residues.